The TCR beta chain under discussion was sequenced for a study of PD-L1 blockade in urothelial cancer. The time point was: peripheral blood 6 weeks after treatment start. Patients suffered from locally advanced or metastatic urothelial carcinoma. CDR3 length: 14 residues. With 2 bases clipped from V and 0 bases from J, the junction kept 1 base outside the gene matches. Germline V gene data show CDR1 as SGDLS and CDR2 as YYNGEE. Assay: immunoSEQ multiplex PCR; the TCRdb copy retains only in-frame clones and omits some. This sample has 46,000 or so clones, with about 90% found just once. This receptor was identified in a man aged 60-69 years with urothelial cancer. Source: PBMCs, taken around atezolizumab (anti-PD-L1) treatment. The rearrangement joins TRBV9 to TRBJ1-1, with 7 bases lining up with TRBD1. DNA of the CDR3: TGTGCCAGCAGCGTCGGACAGGTGAACACTGAAGCTTTCTTT. This gives the protein CASSVGQVNTEAFF. Complete variable domain (other parts from reference TRBV9 and TRBJ1-1): DSGVTQTPKHLITATGQRVTLRCSPRSGDLSVYWYQQSLDQGLQFLIQYYNGEERAKGNILERFSAQQFPDLHSELNLSSLELGDSALYFCASSVGQVNTEAFFGQGTRLTVV.